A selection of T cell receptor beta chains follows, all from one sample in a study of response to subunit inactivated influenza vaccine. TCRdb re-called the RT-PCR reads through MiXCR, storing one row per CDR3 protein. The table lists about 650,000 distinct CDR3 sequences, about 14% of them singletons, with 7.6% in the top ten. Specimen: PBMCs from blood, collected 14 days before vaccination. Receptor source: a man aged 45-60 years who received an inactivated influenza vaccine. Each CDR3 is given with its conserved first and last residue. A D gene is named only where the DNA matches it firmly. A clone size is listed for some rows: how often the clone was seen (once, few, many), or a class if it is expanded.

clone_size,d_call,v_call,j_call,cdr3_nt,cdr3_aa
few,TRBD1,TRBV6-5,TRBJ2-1,TGTGCCAGCAGTTACGGGACAGGGGTTCATGAGCAGTTCTTC,CASSYGTGVHEQFF
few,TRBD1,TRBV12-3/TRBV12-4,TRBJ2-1,TGTGCCAGCAGTCCCCCCGGGACAGCGCCTGAGCAGTTCTTC,CASSPPGTAPEQFF
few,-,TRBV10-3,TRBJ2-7,TGTGCCATCAGTGAGTCCGGGGGAGGTCGCCACGAGCAGTACTTC,CAISESGGGRHEQYF
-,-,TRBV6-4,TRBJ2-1,TGTGCCAGCAGTGACACAGCAGAGCAGTTCTTC,CASSDTAEQFF
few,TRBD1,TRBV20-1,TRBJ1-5,TGCAGTGCTAGGACAGGGGATGGGCCCCAGCATTTT,CSARTGDGPQHF
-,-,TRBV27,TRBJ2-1,TGTGCCAGTAGGGGGGGGACCCTCAACAATGAGCAGTTCTTC,CASRGGTLNNEQFF
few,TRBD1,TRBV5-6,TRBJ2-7,TGTGCCAGCAGCTCGGGACAGCGATTCTCCTACGAGCAGTACTTC,CASSSGQRFSYEQYF
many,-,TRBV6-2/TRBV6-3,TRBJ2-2,TGTGCCAGCCTTAGCACCGGGGAGCTGTTTTTT,CASLSTGELFF
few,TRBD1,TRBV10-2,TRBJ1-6,TGCGCCAGCAGTGGCCAAGGTCGACAGGGGTGGAATTCACCCCTCCACTTT,CASSGQGRQGWNSPLHF
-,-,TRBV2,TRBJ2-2,TGTGCCAGCAGTCTACAGGGACCAGCGAACACCGGGGAGCTGTTTTTT,CASSLQGPANTGELFF
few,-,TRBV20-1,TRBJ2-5,TGCAGCGGGTCCCAAAGGACGGAGACCCAGTACTTC,CSGSQRTETQYF
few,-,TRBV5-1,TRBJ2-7,TGCGCCAGCAGCGCCGGGACCGCAGCGGTCTACGAGCAGTACTTC,CASSAGTAAVYEQYF
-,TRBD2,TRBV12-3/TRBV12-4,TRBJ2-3,TGTGCCAGCAGTCTCCTAGCGGGGGGCCTCGGGGATACGCAGTATTTT,CASSLLAGGLGDTQYF
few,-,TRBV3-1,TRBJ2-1,TGTGCCAGCAGTCCCGACGACAGTTACAATGAGCAGTTCTTC,CASSPDDSYNEQFF
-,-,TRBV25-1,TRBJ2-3,TGTGCCAGCAGTGAACGGCAGGGAGACACAGATACGCAGTATTTT,CASSERQGDTDTQYF